Described below is a single T cell receptor beta chain sequence and its context. Recovery meant two consecutive negative NP/OP PCR tests, professional clearance, or resolved symptoms. The data stem from a study of blood T cell repertoires in COVID-19. Study background: Whether acute or convalescent, the COVID-19 samples came from the United States, Italy and Spain.

Some clones are missing from TCRdb's copy, which holds only in-frame ones; the method was immunoSEQ multiplex PCR. The profile covers hundreds of thousands of clones, with around 85% appearing a single time and around 8% taken by the ten largest. Sequencing used PBMCs or T cells enriched from blood (not recorded which). This clonotype was obtained from a woman aged 55-70 years who had recovered from COVID-19.

The chain's CDR3 is CASRPPEGINSPLHF. The DNA for the CDR3 is TGTGCCAGCAGGCCCCCGGAGGGGATAAATTCACCCCTCCACTTT. The V gene is TRBV28, the J gene TRBJ1-6; possible D gene TRBD1, 5 bases. The CDR3 totals 15 residues. Germline values: CDR1 MDHEN, CDR2 SYDVKM. The V end was cut by 6 bases, the J end by 7 bases, with 16 bases between.